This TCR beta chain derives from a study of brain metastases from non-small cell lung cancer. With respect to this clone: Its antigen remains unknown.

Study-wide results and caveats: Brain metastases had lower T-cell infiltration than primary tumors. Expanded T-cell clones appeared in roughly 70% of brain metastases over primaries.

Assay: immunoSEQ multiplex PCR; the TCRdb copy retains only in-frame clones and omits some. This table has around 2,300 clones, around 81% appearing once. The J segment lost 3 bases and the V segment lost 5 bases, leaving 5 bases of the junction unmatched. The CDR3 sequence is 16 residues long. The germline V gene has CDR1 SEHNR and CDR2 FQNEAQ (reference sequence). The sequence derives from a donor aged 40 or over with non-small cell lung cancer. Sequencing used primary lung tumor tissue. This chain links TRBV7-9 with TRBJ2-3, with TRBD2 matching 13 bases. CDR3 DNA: TGTGCCAGCAGCCCCGCGACTAGCGGGGGGACAGATACGCAGTATTTT. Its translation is CASSPATSGGTDTQYF.